This TCR beta chain was identified during a study of somatic mutations in cytotoxic T cells in rheumatoid arthritis. The wider study: The researchers flow-sorted some T-cell populations stained with V beta antibodies and got nearly 100% purity, and these included V beta1+ cells sequenced for TCRB. Study findings and constraints: Rheumatoid arthritis patients were compared with age-matched healthy controls, and their CD8+ T-cell clonality did not differ significantly.

A remark on this clone: Its cognate antigen is unknown.

Original handling: Among patient CD8+ clones larger than 1%, matches to published virus-specific TCRB sequences were rare. Data came from immunoSEQ multiplex PCR; TCRdb stores just in-frame clones and leaves some out. V and J calls and clone size follow that table, whereas D and trimming were derived from the DNA. The sample holds 15,000 to 20,000 clones, around 86% seen once. V was cut by 0 bases and J by 5 bases, with 8 bases left in between. CDR1 SGHVS and CDR2 FNYEAQ come from the germline V gene. The CDR3 runs to 13 residues. The chain has TRBV7-6 and TRBJ2-7; D not resolved. The TCR was taken from a man younger than 35 with rheumatoid arthritis. Sequencing was carried out using CD8+ T cells sorted from blood. The CDR3 protein is CASSLAGPDEQYF. The CDR3 bases are TGTGCCAGCAGCTTAGCCGGACCTGACGAGCAGTACTTC.